These T cell receptor beta chains were read from a single sample in a study of response to subunit inactivated influenza vaccine. MiXCR, run by TCRdb on the RT-PCR reads, gives a single entry per CDR3 protein. The sample shows about 540,000 distinct CDR3 sequences, less than 15% of them seen only once. The sample was PBMCs from blood, taken 12 days after vaccination. The receptor set was obtained from a man aged 45-65 years who received an inactivated influenza vaccine. Each CDR3 is given with its conserved first and last residue. D genes are given only for firm matches. Clone size, where shown, is once, few, many, or a class for clones that have expanded.

>TRBV5-1|TRBJ2-2|-|-
TGCGCCAGCAGCCCGGGGGCCGTCGAGACCGGGGAGCTGTTTTTT
CASSPGAVETGELFF
>TRBV29-1|TRBJ1-2|TRBD1|few
TGCAGCGTTTCTCCGGGACAGGGGAACTATGGCTACACCTTC
CSVSPGQGNYGYTF
>TRBV3-1|TRBJ2-3|TRBD2|-
TGTGCCAGCAGCCAAGATCGGACTAGCGGGTTGTATAGCACAGATACGCAGTATTTT
CASSQDRTSGLYSTDTQYF
>TRBV28|TRBJ2-5|TRBD1|-
TGTGCCAGCAGTTTAGGGGACAGGGTCCAAGAGACCCAGTACTTC
CASSLGDRVQETQYF
>TRBV6-2/TRBV6-3|TRBJ1-5|TRBD1|-
TGTGCCAGCAGTTACTCCACAGGGGCCAGCAATCAGCCCCAGCATTTT
CASSYSTGASNQPQHF
>TRBV20-1|TRBJ2-1|-|-
TGCAGTGCTAGCGGGGCGAACTCCTACAATGAGCAGTTCTTC
CSASGANSYNEQFF
>TRBV12-3/TRBV12-4|TRBJ1-4|TRBD1|few
TGTGCCAGCAGCCCCTCCTTGACAGGGTCGTCAAAACTGTTTTTT
CASSPSLTGSSKLFF
>TRBV20-1|TRBJ2-1|-|few
TGCAGTGCTAGAGGTCAGCCGGGAGCGGGCAATGAGCAGTTCTTC
CSARGQPGAGNEQFF
>TRBV12-3/TRBV12-4|TRBJ2-5|-|few
TGTGCCAGCAGCGGACTGCAAGAGACCCAGTACTTC
CASSGLQETQYF
>TRBV20-1|TRBJ2-1|-|-
TGCAATCCTCGGGACGGACTTTCTAGGGAGCAGTTCTTC
CNPRDGLSREQFF
>TRBV11-2|TRBJ2-1|TRBD2|-
TGTGCCAGCAGCTTAGAACTCCGGGGACTAGCGGGGGGCTCGGACAATGAGCAGTTCTTC
CASSLELRGLAGGSDNEQFF
>TRBV4-3|TRBJ1-1|-|few
TGCGCCAGCAGCCAAGATCGGGAAGGGAACACTGAAGCTTTCTTT
CASSQDREGNTEAFF
>TRBV10-3|TRBJ2-3|-|many
TGTGCCATCAGGGAAAGGGACCACCCTTGGCAGTATTTT
CAIRERDHPWQYF
>TRBV3-1|TRBJ1-1|-|few
TGTGCCAGCAGCCAATCCGGGACCTTAACCGGGGAAGCTTTCTTT
CASSQSGTLTGEAFF
>TRBV12-3/TRBV12-4|TRBJ2-7|TRBD2|few
TGTGCCAGCAGCCCTACCGGGGGGGGGTACGAGCAGTACTTC
CASSPTGGGYEQYF
>TRBV30|TRBJ2-7|TRBD1|-
TGTGCCTGGAGTGTACCGGGACAGGGCTACCAAGGGCAGTACTTC
CAWSVPGQGYQGQYF
>TRBV29-1|TRBJ2-7|TRBD1|many
TGCAGCGTAAAAAGACAGGGTGTGAACGAGCAGTACTTC
CSVKRQGVNEQYF
>TRBV11-2|TRBJ2-1|-|few
TGTGCCAGCAGCTTAGAATCGGCGAACTGGGGCAATGAGCAGTTCTTC
CASSLESANWGNEQFF
>TRBV12-3/TRBV12-4|TRBJ1-5|-|few
TGTGCCACCTCCGGGACACCCAATCAGCCCCAGCATTTT
CATSGTPNQPQHF
>TRBV5-6|TRBJ1-1|-|-
TGTGCCAGCAGCTTGCAGGGGCGTTACACTGAAGCTTTCTTT
CASSLQGRYTEAFF
>TRBV29-1|TRBJ2-5|-|many
TGCAGCGTTGTGTGGGGGCCCCAAGAGACCCAGTACTTC
CSVVWGPQETQYF
>TRBV6-2/TRBV6-3|TRBJ1-1|-|few
TGTGCCAGCAGTTCCCTTCAGCAGAACACTGAAGCTTTCTTT
CASSSLQQNTEAFF
>TRBV5-6|TRBJ2-3|TRBD2|-
TGTGCCAGCAGCTTGAGTCTTAGCGGGAGTACAGATACGCAGTATTTT
CASSLSLSGSTDTQYF
>TRBV12-3/TRBV12-4|TRBJ2-3|-|few
TGTGCCAGCGCGAATAGACCCGTCACAGATACGCAGTATTTT
CASANRPVTDTQYF
>TRBV12-3/TRBV12-4|TRBJ1-6|-|-
TGTGCCAGCAGTTTTGGTCCTTCACCCCTCCACTTT
CASSFGPSPLHF
>TRBV12-3/TRBV12-4|TRBJ2-5|-|-
TGTGCCAGCAGTTTAGCCGGACAGCTCCAAGAGACCCAGTACTTC
CASSLAGQLQETQYF
>TRBV10-3|TRBJ2-3|-|-
TGTGCCATCAGTGAGGAAGATACGCAGTATTTT
CAISEEDTQYF
>TRBV5-6|TRBJ2-1|TRBD2|few
TGTGCCAGCAGCCGGACTAGCGACTCCTACAATGAGCAGTTCTTC
CASSRTSDSYNEQFF
>TRBV28|TRBJ2-7|TRBD1|once
TGTGCCAGCAGGCGACAGGGAATCACCTACGAGCAGTACTTC
CASRRQGITYEQYF
>TRBV6-2/TRBV6-3|TRBJ2-2|-|many
TGTGCCAGCAGTTACCGGGGAAACACCGGGGAGCTGTTTTTT
CASSYRGNTGELFF
>TRBV3-1|TRBJ2-4|TRBD2|few
TGTGCCAGCAGCCCCATTAGCGGGGGGGCCGGGAACATTCAGTACTTC
CASSPISGGAGNIQYF
>TRBV18|TRBJ2-1|-|few
TGTGCCAGCTCACCACGCCCGCAGGGTGAGCAGTTCTTC
CASSPRPQGEQFF
>TRBV20-1|TRBJ2-5|-|-
TGCAGTGCTAGAGATACGAGGGGCCCTCCCCCGACCCAGTACTTC
CSARDTRGPPPTQYF
>TRBV7-2|TRBJ2-1|-|few
TGTGCCAGCAGCTTAGCCGGCCTCCACCTAGGGGAGCAGTTCTTC
CASSLAGLHLGEQFF
>TRBV5-6|TRBJ1-5|TRBD1|many
TGTGCCAGCAGCATACTGGGACAGGGGATGGAGCCCCAGCATTTT
CASSILGQGMEPQHF